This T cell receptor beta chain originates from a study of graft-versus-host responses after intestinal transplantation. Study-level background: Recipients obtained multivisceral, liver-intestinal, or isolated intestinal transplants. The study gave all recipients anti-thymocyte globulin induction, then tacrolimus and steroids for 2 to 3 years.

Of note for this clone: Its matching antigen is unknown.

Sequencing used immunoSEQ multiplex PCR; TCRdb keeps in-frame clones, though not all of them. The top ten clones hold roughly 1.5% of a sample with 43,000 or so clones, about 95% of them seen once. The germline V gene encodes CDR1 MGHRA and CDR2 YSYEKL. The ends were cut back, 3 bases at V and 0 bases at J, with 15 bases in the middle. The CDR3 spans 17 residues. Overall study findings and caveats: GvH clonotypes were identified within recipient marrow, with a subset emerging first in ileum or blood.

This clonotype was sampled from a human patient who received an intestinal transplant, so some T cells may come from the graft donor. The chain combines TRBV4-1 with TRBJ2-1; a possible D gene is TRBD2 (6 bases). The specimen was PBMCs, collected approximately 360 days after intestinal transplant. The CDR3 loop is CASSQIMAGLSYNEQFF. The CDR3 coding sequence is TGCGCCAGCAGCCAGATAATGGCGGGACTCTCCTACAATGAGCAGTTCTTC.